A selection of T cell receptor beta chains follows, all from one sample in a study of long-term antiretroviral therapy in people with HIV. Data came from immunoSEQ multiplex PCR; TCRdb stores just in-frame clones and leaves some out. The sample shows approximately 47,000 clones, roughly four fifths of them seen only once. The material sequenced was unsorted PBMCs, taken 0.8 years after starting antiretroviral therapy. The receptors here all came from a woman under 30 with HIV. Each CDR3 is given with its conserved first and last residue. A D gene is named only where the DNA matches it firmly. Clone size appears in some rows only: once, few, many, or a class for an expanded clone.

D gene,J gene,clone size,V gene,CDR3 DNA,CDR3 protein
-,TRBJ1-5,-,TRBV27,TGTGCCAGCAGTTTAAGCGGCAGTAATCAGCCCCAGCATTTT,CASSLSGSNQPQHF
-,TRBJ2-7,-,TRBV28,TGTGCCAGCAGTGGGCCCCCTTACGAGCAGTACTTC,CASSGPPYEQYF
-,TRBJ2-7,-,TRBV19,TGTGCCAGTAGTATGTCCCCACTAGTCTCCGAGCAGTACTTC,CASSMSPLVSEQYF
TRBD1,TRBJ1-5,-,TRBV19,TGTGCCAGTACGGACAGGGGGCAGTTTGTTGGCAATCAGCCCCAGCATTTT,CASTDRGQFVGNQPQHF
TRBD1,TRBJ2-7,-,TRBV28,TGTGCCAGCAGTCCCCGGACAGGGAATGACTACGAGCAGTACTTC,CASSPRTGNDYEQYF
-,TRBJ1-3,-,TRBV27,TGTGCCAGCAGTCGAGGGGGTTCCTCTGGAAACACCATATATTTT,CASSRGGSSGNTIYF
-,TRBJ2-1,-,TRBV6-5,TGTGCCACCTCACGACAGGTCGGAGCCTACAATGAGCAGTTCTTC,CATSRQVGAYNEQFF
TRBD2,TRBJ2-1,-,TRBV7-3,TGTGCCAGCAGCTCACTAGCGGGGGAGTACAATGAGCAGTTCTTC,CASSSLAGEYNEQFF
-,TRBJ1-1,once,TRBV27,TGTGCCAGCAGTTCCTCACCCCAGAGCCGAGCTTTCTTT,CASSSSPQSRAFF
-,TRBJ1-4,-,TRBV6-1,TGTGCCAGCAAGGCGTTGAGGGGCGCGGAAAAACTGTTTTTT,CASKALRGAEKLFF
-,TRBJ1-2,-,TRBV9,TGTGCCAGCAGCGCTGGGCTACGAACTTCCGCCTATGGCTACACCTTC,CASSAGLRTSAYGYTF
-,TRBJ2-3,-,TRBV18,TGTGCCAGCTCGGCTGACGGCGGAATAAGCACAGATACGCAGTATTTT,CASSADGGISTDTQYF
TRBD2,TRBJ2-3,-,TRBV7-2,TGTGCCAGCAGCTTTAGGACTAGCGGGAAAAGTCTGGATACGCAGTATTTT,CASSFRTSGKSLDTQYF
TRBD2,TRBJ2-3,-,TRBV28,TGTGCCAGCAGCCCATCAGGGAGGGGAAGCACAGATACGCAGTATTTT,CASSPSGRGSTDTQYF
-,TRBJ2-6,-,TRBV27,TGTGCCAGCAGTCCACTATTCTCTGGGGCCAACGTCCTGACTTTC,CASSPLFSGANVLTF
TRBD1,TRBJ2-7,once,TRBV27,TGTGCCAGCAGTTTATTGGGACAGGGGGACGAGCAGTACTTC,CASSLLGQGDEQYF
-,TRBJ2-1,-,TRBV27,TGTGCCAGCAGTACGTACGGCTACAATGAGCAGTTCTTC,CASSTYGYNEQFF
-,TRBJ2-7,-,TRBV6-5,TGTGCCAGCAGTTACACGGGAAGCTACGAGCAGTACTTC,CASSYTGSYEQYF
TRBD2,TRBJ2-2,-,TRBV5-4,TGTGCCAGCAGCTTATTAGCGGGAGGGCGTGTTAACACCGGGGAGCTGTTTTTT,CASSLLAGGRVNTGELFF
-,TRBJ2-7,-,TRBV29-1,TGCAGCGTTGAAGACGCTGGCAGGGGTCTTTACGAGCAGTACTTC,CSVEDAGRGLYEQYF
-,TRBJ2-7,-,TRBV7-5,TGTGCCAGAAGCTTCTGCGCGGGTAGGCTCTACGAGCAGTACTTC,CARSFCAGRLYEQYF
-,TRBJ1-5,-,TRBV5-5,TGTGCCAGCAGCTTAGACAGAGCCAATCAGCCCCAGCATTTT,CASSLDRANQPQHF
-,TRBJ2-7,-,TRBV5-6,TGTGCCAGCACCCCCGGACTCACCGTGAAGCAGTACTTC,CASTPGLTVKQYF
TRBD1,TRBJ1-2,-,TRBV28,TGTGCCAGCAGTTTAGGGACAGCAGCGAACTATGGCTACACCTTC,CASSLGTAANYGYTF
TRBD2,TRBJ2-7,-,TRBV2,TGTGCCAGCAGGGTCCTAGCGGGAGGGCCTCACGAGCAGTACTTC,CASRVLAGGPHEQYF
TRBD1,TRBJ1-3,-,TRBV7-9,TGTGCCAGCAGCCGATACGGACAGGGGAGTGGAAACACCATATATTTT,CASSRYGQGSGNTIYF
TRBD2,TRBJ2-3,once,TRBV4-3,TGCGCCAGCAGCCCCGGGACTAGCGGGTTTGGAGATACGCAGTATTTT,CASSPGTSGFGDTQYF
TRBD2,TRBJ2-7,-,TRBV18,TGTGCCAGCTCAACACTAGCGGGACCGGACCTCTACGAGCAGTACTTC,CASSTLAGPDLYEQYF
-,TRBJ2-7,-,TRBV7-9,TGTGCCAGCAGCTCCCTCGGGGACGAGCAGTACTTC,CASSSLGDEQYF
-,TRBJ2-1,-,TRBV6-5,TGTGCCAGCAGCAAGCTAGAGATTGAGCAGTTCTTC,CASSKLEIEQFF
-,TRBJ1-4,-,TRBV10-3,TGTGCCATCAGTGAGTCTAAGAGGGAAACTAATGAAAAACTGTTTTTT,CAISESKRETNEKLFF